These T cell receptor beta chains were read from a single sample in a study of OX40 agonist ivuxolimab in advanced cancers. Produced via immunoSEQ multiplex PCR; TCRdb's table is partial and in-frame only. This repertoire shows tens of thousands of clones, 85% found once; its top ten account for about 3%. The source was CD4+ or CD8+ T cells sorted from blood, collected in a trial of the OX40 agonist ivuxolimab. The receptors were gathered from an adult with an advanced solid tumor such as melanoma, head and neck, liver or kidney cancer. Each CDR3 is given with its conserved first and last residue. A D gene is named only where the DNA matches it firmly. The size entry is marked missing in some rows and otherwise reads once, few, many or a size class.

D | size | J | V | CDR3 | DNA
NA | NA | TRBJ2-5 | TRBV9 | CASSDQETQYF | TGTGCCAGCAGCGATCAAGAGACCCAGTACTTC
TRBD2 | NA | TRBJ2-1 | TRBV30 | CAWSVLAGAHGQFF | TGTGCCTGGAGTGTACTAGCGGGGGCCCACGGGCAGTTCTTC
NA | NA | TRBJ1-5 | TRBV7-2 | CASSASVAEGQPQHF | TGTGCCAGCAGCGCGAGCGTGGCCGAGGGTCAGCCCCAGCATTTT
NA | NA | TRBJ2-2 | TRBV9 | CASRGQYNTGELFF | TGTGCCAGCAGGGGACAATATAACACCGGGGAGCTGTTTTTT
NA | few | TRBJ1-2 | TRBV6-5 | CASSENYGVGYTF | TGTGCCAGCAGTGAGAATTATGGCGTTGGCTACACCTTC
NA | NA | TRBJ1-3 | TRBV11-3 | CASSLGSGNTIYF | TGTGCCAGCAGCTTAGGCTCTGGAAACACCATATATTTT
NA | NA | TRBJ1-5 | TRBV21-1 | CASRHGTASNQPQHF | TGTGCCAGCAGGCACGGGACTGCGAGCAATCAGCCCCAGCATTTT
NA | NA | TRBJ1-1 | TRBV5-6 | CASSLGYYTEAFF | TGTGCCAGCAGCTTGGGATATTACACTGAAGCTTTCTTT
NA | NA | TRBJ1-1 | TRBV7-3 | CASSLTTQNTEAFF | TGTGCCAGCAGCTTAACGACACAGAACACTGAAGCTTTCTTT
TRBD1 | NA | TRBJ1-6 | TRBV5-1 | CASSYGTGLFSPLHF | TGCGCCAGCAGCTATGGGACAGGTTTGTTTTCACCCCTCCACTTT
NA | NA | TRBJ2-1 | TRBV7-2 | CASSPGRDGSSEQFF | TGTGCCAGCAGCCCAGGCCGGGACGGATCTAGTGAGCAGTTCTTC
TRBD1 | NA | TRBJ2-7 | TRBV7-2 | CASSLDRYPGEQYF | TGTGCCAGCAGCCTGGACAGGTATCCGGGTGAGCAGTACTTC
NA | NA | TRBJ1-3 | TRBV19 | CASSISTGGNTIYF | TGTGCCAGTAGTATCAGTACAGGCGGAAACACCATATATTTT